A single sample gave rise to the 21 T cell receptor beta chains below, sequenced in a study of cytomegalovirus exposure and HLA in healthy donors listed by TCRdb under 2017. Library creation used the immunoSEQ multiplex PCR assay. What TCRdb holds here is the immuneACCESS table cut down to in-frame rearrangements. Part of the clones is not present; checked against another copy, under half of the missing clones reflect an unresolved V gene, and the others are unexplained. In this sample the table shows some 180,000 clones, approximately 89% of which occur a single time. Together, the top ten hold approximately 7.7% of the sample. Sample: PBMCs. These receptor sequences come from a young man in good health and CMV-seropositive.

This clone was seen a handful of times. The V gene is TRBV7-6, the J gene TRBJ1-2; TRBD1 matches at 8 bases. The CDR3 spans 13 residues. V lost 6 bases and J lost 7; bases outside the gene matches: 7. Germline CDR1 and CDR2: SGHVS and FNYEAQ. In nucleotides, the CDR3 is TGTGCCAGCAGACCCCAGGGGGCGCTTGGCTACACCTTC. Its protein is CASRPQGALGYTF.

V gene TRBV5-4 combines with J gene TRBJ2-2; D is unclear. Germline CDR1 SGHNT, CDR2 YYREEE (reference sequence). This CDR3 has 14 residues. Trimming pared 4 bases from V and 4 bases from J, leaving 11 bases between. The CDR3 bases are TGTGCCAGCAGCCCCCCCGACACCACCGGGGAGCTGTTTTTT. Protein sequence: CASSPPDTTGELFF.

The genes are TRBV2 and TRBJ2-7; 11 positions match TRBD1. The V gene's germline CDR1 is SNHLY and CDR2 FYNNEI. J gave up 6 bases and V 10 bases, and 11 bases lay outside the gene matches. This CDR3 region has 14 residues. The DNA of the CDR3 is TGTGCCATCCCTGGTGGGACAGGGGGAGGCGAGCAGTACTTC. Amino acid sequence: CAIPGGTGGGEQYF.

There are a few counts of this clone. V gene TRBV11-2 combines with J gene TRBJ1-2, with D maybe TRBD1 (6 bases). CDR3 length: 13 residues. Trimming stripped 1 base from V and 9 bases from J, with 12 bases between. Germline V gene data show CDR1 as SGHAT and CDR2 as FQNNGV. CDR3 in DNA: TGTGCCAGCAGCTTAGCGGGGGGCGCGAGCTACACCTTC. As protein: CASSLAGGASYTF.

CDR3 sequence: CASSLTGDQPQHF. The CDR3 coding sequence is TGCGCCAGCAGCTTGACGGGGGATCAGCCCCAGCATTTT. The rearrangement joins TRBV5-1 to TRBJ1-5; D is perhaps TRBD1 (5 bases). Germline loops: CDR1 SGHRS, CDR2 YFSETQ. Trimming removed 1 base at V and 5 bases at J, with 7 bases between. This CDR3 spans 13 amino acids.

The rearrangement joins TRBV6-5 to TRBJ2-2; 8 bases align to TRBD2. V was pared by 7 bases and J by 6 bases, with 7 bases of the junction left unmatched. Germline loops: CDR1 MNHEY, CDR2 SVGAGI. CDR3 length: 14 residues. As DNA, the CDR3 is TGTGCCAGCACGGGGGGGGGCCCCCCCGGGGAGCTGTTTTTT. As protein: CASTGGGPPGELFF.

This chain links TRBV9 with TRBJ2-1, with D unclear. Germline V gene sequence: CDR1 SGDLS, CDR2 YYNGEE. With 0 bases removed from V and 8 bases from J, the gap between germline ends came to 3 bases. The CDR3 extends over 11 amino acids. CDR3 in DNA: TGTGCCAGCAGCGTAGGCCATGAGCAGTTCTTC. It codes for CASSVGHEQFF.

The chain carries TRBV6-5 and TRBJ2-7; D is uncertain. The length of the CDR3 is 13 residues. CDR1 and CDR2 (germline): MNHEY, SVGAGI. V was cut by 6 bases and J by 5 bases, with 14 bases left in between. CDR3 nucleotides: TGTGCCAGCAGAAATTCTACATATCACGAGCAGTACTTC. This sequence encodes CASRNSTYHEQYF.

In DNA, the CDR3 is TGCGCCAGCAGCCATGGGGGGTACGAGCAGTACTTC. Translating gives CASSHGGYEQYF. The chain carries TRBV4-1 and TRBJ2-7; possibly TRBD2 for D (6 bases). This CDR3 has 12 amino acids. V was pared by 3 bases and J by 4 bases, with 7 bases between. Per germline, CDR1 MGHRA and CDR2 YSYEKL.

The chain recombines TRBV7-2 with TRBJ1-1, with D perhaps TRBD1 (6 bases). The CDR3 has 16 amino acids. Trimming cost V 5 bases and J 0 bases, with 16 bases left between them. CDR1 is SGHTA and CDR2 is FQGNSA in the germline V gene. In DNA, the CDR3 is TGTGCCAGCAGCCCCAGCGGGAGGGACATGAACACTGAAGCTTTCTTT. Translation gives CASSPSGRDMNTEAFF.

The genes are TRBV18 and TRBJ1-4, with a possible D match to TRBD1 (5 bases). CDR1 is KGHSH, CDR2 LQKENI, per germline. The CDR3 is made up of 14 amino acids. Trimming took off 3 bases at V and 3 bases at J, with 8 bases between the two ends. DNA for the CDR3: TGTGCCAGCTCACCGGTGACAGCTAATGAAAAACTGTTTTTT. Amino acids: CASSPVTANEKLFF.

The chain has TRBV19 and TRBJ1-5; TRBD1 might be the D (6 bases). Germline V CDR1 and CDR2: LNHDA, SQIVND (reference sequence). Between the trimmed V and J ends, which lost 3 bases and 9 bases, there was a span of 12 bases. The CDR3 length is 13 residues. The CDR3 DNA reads TGTGCCAGTAGTATCAAAATGGACAGGCCCCAGCATTTT. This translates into CASSIKMDRPQHF.

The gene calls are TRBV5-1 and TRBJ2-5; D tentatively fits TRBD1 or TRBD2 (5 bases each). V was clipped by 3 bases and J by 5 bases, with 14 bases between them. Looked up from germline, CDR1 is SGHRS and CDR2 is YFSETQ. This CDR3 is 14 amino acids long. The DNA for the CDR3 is TGCGCCAGCAGCTATTCTGGGGGAACGGAGACCCAGTACTTC. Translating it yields CASSYSGGTETQYF.

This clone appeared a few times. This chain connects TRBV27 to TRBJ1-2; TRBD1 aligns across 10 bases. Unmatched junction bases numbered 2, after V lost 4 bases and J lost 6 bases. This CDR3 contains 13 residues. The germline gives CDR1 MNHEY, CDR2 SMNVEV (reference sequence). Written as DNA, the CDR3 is TGTGCCAGCAGTTCCGGGACAGGGGATGGCTACACCTTC. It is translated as CASSSGTGDGYTF.

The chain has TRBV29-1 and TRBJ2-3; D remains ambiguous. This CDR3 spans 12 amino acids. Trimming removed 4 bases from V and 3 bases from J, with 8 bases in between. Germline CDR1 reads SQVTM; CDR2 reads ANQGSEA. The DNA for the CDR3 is TGCAGCGTTGGTCTTGGAACAGATACGCAGTATTTT. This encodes CSVGLGTDTQYF.

CDR3 protein: CASSFASGRSGANVLTF. Here the CDR3 DNA reads TGTGCCAGCAGCTTCGCTAGCGGGAGGTCTGGGGCCAACGTCCTGACTTTC. The J gene is TRBJ2-6, the V gene TRBV7-2; 11 bases align to TRBD2. Germline loops: CDR1 SGHTA, CDR2 FQGNSA. This CDR3 contains 17 residues. With 3 bases clipped from V and 1 base from J, the junction kept 2 bases outside the gene matches.

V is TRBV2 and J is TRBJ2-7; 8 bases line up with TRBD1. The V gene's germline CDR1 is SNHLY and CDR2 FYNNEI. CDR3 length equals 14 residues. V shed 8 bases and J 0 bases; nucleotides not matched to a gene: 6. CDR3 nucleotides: TGTGCCAGCCAACTCGGACAGGGCTCCTACGAGCAGTACTTC. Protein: CASQLGQGSYEQYF.

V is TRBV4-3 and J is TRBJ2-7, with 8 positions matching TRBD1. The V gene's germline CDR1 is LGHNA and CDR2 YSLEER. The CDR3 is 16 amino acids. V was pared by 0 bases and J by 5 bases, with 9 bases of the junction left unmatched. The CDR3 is CASSQDFRAGGHEQYF. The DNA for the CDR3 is TGCGCCAGCAGCCAAGATTTTAGGGCAGGGGGCCACGAGCAGTACTTC.

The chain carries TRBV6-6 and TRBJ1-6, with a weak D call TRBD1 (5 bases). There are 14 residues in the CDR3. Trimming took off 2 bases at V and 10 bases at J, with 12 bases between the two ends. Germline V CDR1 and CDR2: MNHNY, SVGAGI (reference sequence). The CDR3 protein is CASSYEGNRSPLHF. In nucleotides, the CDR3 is TGTGCCAGCAGTTACGAGGGGAATAGGTCACCCCTCCACTTT.

CDR3 region: CASSRPARGLRGTNEKLFF. The DNA of the CDR3 is TGTGCCAGCAGCCGACCCGCCCGGGGCCTCAGAGGCACTAATGAAAAACTGTTTTTT. The chain is built from TRBV7-2 and TRBJ1-4, with D possibly matching TRBD1 (5 bases). Between the trimmed V and J ends, which lost 5 bases and 2 bases, there was a span of 24 bases. Germline CDR1 reads SGHTA; CDR2 reads FQGNSA. This CDR3 is 19 amino acids long.

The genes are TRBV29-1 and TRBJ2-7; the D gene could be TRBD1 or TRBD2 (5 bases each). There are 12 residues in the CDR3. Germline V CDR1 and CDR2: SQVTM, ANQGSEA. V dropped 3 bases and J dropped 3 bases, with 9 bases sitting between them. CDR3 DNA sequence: TGCAGCGTTGAGGGGGTCGGCTACGAGCAGTACTTC. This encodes CSVEGVGYEQYF.